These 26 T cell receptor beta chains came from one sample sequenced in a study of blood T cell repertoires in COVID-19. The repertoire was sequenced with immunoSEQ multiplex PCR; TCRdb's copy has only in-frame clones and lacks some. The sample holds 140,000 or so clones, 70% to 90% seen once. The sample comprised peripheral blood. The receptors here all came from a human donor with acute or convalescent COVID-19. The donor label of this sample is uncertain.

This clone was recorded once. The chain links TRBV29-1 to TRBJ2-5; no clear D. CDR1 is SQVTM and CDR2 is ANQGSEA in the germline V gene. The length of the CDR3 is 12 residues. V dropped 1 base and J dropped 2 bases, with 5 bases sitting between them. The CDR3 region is CSVEGAQETQYF. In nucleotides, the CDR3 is TGCAGCGTTGAAGGGGCTCAAGAGACCCAGTACTTC.

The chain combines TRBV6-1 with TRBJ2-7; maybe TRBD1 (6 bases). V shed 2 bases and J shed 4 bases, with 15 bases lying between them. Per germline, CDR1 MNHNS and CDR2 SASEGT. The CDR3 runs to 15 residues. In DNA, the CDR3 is TGTGCCAGCAGTGAAATGTTTCAGGACAGTTACGAGCAGTACGTC. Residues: CASSEMFQDSYEQYV.

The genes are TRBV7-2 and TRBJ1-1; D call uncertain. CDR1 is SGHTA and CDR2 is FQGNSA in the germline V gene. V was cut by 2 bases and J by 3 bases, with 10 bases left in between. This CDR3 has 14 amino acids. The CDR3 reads CASSLNRGYTEAFF. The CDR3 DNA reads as TGTGCCAGCAGCTTAAATCGGGGTTACACTGAAGCTTTCTTT.

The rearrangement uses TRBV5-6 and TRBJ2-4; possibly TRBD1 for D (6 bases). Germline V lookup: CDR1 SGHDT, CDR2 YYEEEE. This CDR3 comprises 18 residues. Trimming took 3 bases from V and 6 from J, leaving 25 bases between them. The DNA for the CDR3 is TGTGCCAGCAGCTCGCAATCCACAGGGAGCCTTGGGAGAAACATTCAGTACTTC. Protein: CASSSQSTGSLGRNIQYF. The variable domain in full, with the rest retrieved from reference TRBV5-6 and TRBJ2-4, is DAGVTQSPTHLIKTRGQQVTLRCSPKSGHDTVSWYQQALGQGPQFIFQYYEEEERQRGNFPDRFSGHQFPNYSSELNVNALLLGDSALYLCASSSQSTGSLGRNIQYFGAGTRLSVL.

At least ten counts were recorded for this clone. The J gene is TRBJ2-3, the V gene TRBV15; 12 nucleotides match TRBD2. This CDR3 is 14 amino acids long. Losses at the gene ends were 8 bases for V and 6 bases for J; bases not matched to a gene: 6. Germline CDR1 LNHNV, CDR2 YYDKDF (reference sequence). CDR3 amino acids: CATGTSGRPDTQYF. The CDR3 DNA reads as TGTGCCACCGGGACTAGCGGGCGCCCGGATACGCAGTATTTT. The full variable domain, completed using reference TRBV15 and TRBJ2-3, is DAMVIQNPRYQVTQFGKPVTLSCSQTLNHNVMYWYQQKSSQAPKLLFHYYDKDFNNEADTPDNFQSRRPNTSFCFLDIRSPGLGDTAMYLCATGTSGRPDTQYFGPGTRLTVL.

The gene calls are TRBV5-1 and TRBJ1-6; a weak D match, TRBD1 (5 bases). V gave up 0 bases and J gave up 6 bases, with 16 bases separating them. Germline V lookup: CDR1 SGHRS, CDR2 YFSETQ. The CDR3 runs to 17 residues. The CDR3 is CASSLGLNQGGNSPLHF. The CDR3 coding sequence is TGCGCCAGCAGCTTGGGTCTCAATCAGGGAGGTAATTCACCCCTCCACTTT.

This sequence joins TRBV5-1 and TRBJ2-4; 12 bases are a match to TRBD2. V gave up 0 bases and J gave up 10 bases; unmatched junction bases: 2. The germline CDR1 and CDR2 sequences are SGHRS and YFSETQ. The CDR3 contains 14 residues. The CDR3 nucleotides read TGCGCCAGCAGCTTGGGGACTAGCGGGACGATTCAGTACTTC. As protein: CASSLGTSGTIQYF.

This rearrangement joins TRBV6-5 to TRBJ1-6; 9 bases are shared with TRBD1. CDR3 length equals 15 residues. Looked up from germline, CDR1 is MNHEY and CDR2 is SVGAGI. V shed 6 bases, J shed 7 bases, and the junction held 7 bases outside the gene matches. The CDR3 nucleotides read TGTGCCAGCAGGGGGGAAGACAGGGGGAATTCACCCCTCCACTTT. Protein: CASRGEDRGNSPLHF.

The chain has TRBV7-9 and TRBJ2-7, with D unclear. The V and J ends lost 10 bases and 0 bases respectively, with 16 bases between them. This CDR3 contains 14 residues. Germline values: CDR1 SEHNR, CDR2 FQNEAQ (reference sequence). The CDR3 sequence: CAKSLVRVSYEQYV. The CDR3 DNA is TGTGCCAAGAGCTTAGTTCGGGTCTCCTACGAGCAGTACGTC.

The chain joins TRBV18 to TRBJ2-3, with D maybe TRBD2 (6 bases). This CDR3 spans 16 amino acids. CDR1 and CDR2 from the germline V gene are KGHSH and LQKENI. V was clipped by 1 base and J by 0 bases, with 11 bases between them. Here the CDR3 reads CASSPRGGTSTDTQYF. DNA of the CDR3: TGTGCCAGCTCACCACGGGGCGGGACGAGCACAGATACGCAGTATTTT.

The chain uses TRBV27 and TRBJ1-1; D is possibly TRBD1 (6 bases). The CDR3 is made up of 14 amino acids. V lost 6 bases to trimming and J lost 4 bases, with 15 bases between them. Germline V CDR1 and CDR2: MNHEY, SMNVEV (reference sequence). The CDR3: CASSSPGQRTEAFF. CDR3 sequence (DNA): TGTGCCAGCAGCTCCCCCGGACAGCGCACTGAAGCTTTCTTT.

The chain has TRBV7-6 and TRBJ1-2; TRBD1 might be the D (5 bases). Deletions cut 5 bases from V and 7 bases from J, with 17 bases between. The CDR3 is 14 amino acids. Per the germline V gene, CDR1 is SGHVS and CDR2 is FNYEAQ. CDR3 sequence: CASSQSQGIGGYTF. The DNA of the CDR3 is TGTGCCAGCAGCCAGAGCCAGGGTATCGGTGGCTACACCTTC.

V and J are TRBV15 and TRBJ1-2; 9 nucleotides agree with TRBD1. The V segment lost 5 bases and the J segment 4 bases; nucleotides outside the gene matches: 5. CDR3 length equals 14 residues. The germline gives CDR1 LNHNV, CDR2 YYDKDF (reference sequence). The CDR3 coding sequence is TGTGCCACCAGCCTAATGGACAGGGGCTATGGCTACACCTTC. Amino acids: CATSLMDRGYGYTF.

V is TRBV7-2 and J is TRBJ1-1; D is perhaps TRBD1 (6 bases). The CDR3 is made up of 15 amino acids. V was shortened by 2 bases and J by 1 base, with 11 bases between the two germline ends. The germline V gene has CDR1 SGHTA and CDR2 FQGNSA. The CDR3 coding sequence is TGTGCCAGCAGCTTATTCAGGGGCTCGAACACTGAAGCTTTCTTT. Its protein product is CASSLFRGSNTEAFF.

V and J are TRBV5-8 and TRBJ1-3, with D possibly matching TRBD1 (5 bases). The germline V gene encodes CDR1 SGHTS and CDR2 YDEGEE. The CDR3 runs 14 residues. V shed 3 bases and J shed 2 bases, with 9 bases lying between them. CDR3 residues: CASSSGRAGNTIYF. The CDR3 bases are TGTGCCAGCAGCTCCGGCAGGGCTGGAAACACCATATATTTT. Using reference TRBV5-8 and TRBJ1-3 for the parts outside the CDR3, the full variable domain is EAGVTQSPTHLIKTRGQQATLRCSPISGHTSVYWYQQALGLGLQFLLWYDEGEERNRGNFPPRFSGRQFPNYSSELNVNALELEDSALYLCASSSGRAGNTIYFGEGSWLTVV.

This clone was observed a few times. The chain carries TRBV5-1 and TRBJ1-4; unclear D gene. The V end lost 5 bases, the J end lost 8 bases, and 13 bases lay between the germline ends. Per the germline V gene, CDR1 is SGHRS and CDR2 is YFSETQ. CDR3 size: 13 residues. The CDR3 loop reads CASSLGYTEKLFF. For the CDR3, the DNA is TGCGCCAGCAGTCTCGGGTATACGGAAAAACTGTTTTTT.

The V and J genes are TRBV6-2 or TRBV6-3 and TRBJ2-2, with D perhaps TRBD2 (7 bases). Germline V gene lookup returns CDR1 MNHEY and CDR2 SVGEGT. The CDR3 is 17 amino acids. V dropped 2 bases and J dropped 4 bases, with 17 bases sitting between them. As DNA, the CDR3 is TGTGCCAGCAGTTACGCCTTGGGGGGGGCGTCCACCGGGGAGCTGTTTTTT. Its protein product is CASSYALGGASTGELFF.

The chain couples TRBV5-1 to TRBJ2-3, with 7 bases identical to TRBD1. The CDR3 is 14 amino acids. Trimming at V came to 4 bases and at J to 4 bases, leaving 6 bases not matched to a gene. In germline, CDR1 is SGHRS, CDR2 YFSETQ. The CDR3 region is CASSPQTGPDTQYF. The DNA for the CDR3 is TGCGCCAGCAGCCCCCAGACAGGGCCAGATACGCAGTATTTT.

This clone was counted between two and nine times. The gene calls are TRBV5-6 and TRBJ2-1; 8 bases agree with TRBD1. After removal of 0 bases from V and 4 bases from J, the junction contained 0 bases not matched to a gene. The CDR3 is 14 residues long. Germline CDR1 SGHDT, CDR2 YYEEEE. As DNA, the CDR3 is TGTGCCAGCAGCTTGGGGACAGGGTACAATGAGCAGTTCTTC. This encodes CASSLGTGYNEQFF.

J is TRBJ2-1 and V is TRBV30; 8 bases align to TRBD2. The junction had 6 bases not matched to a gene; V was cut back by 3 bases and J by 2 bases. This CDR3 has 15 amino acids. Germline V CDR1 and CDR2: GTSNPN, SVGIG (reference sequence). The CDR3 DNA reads TGTGCCTGGAGAAAAGTAGCGGGGACCTACAATGAGCAGTTCTTC. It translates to CAWRKVAGTYNEQFF.

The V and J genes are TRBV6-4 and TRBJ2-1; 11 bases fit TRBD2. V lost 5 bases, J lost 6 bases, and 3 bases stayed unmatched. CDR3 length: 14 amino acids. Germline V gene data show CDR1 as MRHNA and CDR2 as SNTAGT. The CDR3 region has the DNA TGTGCCAGCAGTAGACTAGCGGGACTCAATGAGCAGTTCTTC. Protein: CASSRLAGLNEQFF.

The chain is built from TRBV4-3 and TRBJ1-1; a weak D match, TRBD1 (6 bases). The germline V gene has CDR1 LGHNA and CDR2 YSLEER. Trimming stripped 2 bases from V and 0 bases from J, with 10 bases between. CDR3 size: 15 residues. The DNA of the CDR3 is TGCGCCAGCAGCCAACAACAGGGCCTGAACACTGAAGCTTTCTTT. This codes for CASSQQQGLNTEAFF.

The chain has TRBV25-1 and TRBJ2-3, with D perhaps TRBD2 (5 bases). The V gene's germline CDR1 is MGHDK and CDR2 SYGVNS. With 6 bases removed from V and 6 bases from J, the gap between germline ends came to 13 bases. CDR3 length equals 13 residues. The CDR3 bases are TGTGCCAGCAGCGAACTAGTTTCGGATACGCAGTATTTT. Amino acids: CASSELVSDTQYF.

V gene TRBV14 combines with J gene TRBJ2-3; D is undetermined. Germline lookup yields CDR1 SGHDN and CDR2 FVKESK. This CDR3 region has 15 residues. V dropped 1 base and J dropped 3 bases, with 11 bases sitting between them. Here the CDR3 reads CASSQGALETDTQYF. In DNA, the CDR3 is TGTGCCAGCAGCCAAGGGGCTCTGGAAACAGATACGCAGTATTTT.

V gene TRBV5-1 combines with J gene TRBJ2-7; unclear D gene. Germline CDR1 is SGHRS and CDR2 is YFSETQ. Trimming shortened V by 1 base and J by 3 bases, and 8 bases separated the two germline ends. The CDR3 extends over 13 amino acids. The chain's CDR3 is CASSLNSYYEQYF. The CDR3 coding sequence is TGCGCCAGCAGCTTGAACAGCTACTACGAGCAGTACTTC. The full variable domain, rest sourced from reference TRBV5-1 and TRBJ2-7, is KAGVTQTPRYLIKTRGQQVTLSCSPISGHRSVSWYQQTPGQGLQFLFEYFSETQRNKGNFPGRFSGRQFSNSRSEMNVSTLELGDSALYLCASSLNSYYEQYFGPGTRLTVT.

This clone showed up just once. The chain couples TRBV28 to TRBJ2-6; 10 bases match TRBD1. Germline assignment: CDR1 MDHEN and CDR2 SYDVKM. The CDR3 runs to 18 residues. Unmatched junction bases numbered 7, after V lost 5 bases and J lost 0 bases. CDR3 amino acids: CASSPDRGRHSGANVLTF. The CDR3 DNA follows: TGTGCCAGCAGTCCCGACAGGGGGCGCCACTCTGGGGCCAACGTCCTGACTTTC.